One T cell receptor (beta chain) is described in this entry. Its antigen is unidentified. TCRdb ran MiXCR on the RT-PCR reads and lists one entry per CDR3 protein. The sample holds just under 250,000 distinct CDR3 sequences, 12% seen once. The data were taken from a study of response to subunit inactivated influenza vaccine. Study-wide points: New T cells are recruited in small numbers by each seasonal influenza vaccination, according to the authors' suggestion.

In germline, CDR1 is MNHEY, CDR2 SMNVEV (reference sequence). The CDR3 has 13 residues. V was trimmed by 6 bases and J by 1 base, leaving 8 bases between them. The chain joins TRBV27 to TRBJ2-3; tentatively, D is TRBD2 (6 bases). Sequencing used non-naive T cells sorted from PBMCs, obtained around 15 days before vaccination. The receptor's source is a man over 45 who received an inactivated influenza vaccine. The CDR3 nucleotides are TGTGCCAGCAGGAGGGAGGGCACAGATACGCAGTATTTT. Translated: CASRREGTDTQYF.